This is a list of T cell receptor beta chains from one sample in a study of T cell responses to AZD1222 COVID-19 vaccine. Profiled with immunoSEQ multiplex PCR; TCRdb holds only in-frame clones, not every one. This table has around 140,000 clones, roughly 90% appearing once. Sequencing was performed on peripheral blood, taken 28 days after the second AZD1222 dose. These receptors all come from an adult who received the AZD1222 COVID-19 vaccine. Both conserved end residues are part of each CDR3. Fields, in order: clone size, D gene, V gene, J gene, CDR3 protein, CDR3 DNA. A D gene is named only where the DNA matches it firmly. Size is omitted from some rows. Given values are once, few, many or a class for expanded clones.

NA	NA	TRBV6-6	TRBJ1-6	CASSLRQSSYNSPLHF	TGTGCCAGCAGTCTTCGACAGAGCTCCTATAATTCACCCCTCCACTTT
NA	NA	TRBV28	TRBJ1-5	CASSLWSHLGPQHF	TGTGCCAGCAGTTTATGGAGCCACCTCGGGCCCCAGCATTTT
NA	NA	TRBV30	TRBJ1-2	CAWSVETGGGYTF	TGTGCCTGGAGTGTAGAAACAGGAGGCGGCTACACCTTC
once	TRBD1	TRBV9	TRBJ1-5	CASSPDRNRDRGSNQPQHF	TGTGCCAGCAGCCCAGACCGAAACCGGGACAGGGGGAGCAATCAGCCCCAGCATTTT
NA	NA	TRBV2	TRBJ2-4	CASSVDVTTIAKNIQYF	TGTGCCAGCAGTGTTGATGTGACAACCATAGCCAAAAACATTCAGTACTTC
NA	NA	TRBV28	TRBJ2-1	CASSLFGPQPSNEQFF	TGTGCCAGCAGTTTATTCGGACCGCAGCCATCCAATGAGCAGTTCTTC
NA	NA	TRBV6-5	TRBJ2-3	CASSYRGAGDTQYF	TGTGCCAGCAGTTACCGGGGGGCCGGAGATACGCAGTATTTT
NA	TRBD2	TRBV28	TRBJ2-2	CASSPLAGGVGELFF	TGTGCCAGCAGTCCCCTAGCGGGGGGGGTCGGGGAGCTGTTTTTT
NA	NA	TRBV3-1/TRBV3-2	TRBJ2-2	CASSQDTGGPGELFF	TGTGCCAGCAGCCAAGATACCGGGGGCCCCGGGGAGCTGTTTTTT
few	TRBD1	TRBV6-2/TRBV6-3	TRBJ1-5	CASSVTGGLRDQPQHF	TGTGCCAGCAGCGTGACAGGGGGCCTGAGGGATCAGCCCCAGCATTTT
NA	NA	TRBV18	TRBJ1-1	CASSPRGEKAFF	TGTGCCAGCTCGCCGAGGGGGGAGAAAGCTTTCTTT
NA	NA	TRBV10-2	TRBJ2-5	CASSGQETQYF	TGCGCCAGCAGTGGCCAAGAGACCCAGTACTTC
once	NA	TRBV7-9	TRBJ1-2	CASSFRGYTF	TGTGCCAGCAGCTTCCGTGGCTACACCTTC
NA	TRBD2	TRBV28	TRBJ2-7	CASSSSGTSGNYEQYF	TGTGCCAGCAGTAGCTCTGGGACTAGCGGGAACTACGAGCAGTACTTC
NA	NA	TRBV2	TRBJ1-5	CASSGPGPQHF	TGTGCCAGCAGTGGCCCAGGTCCCCAGCATTTT
NA	NA	TRBV27	TRBJ1-1	CASSLLIAGGGTEAFF	TGTGCCAGCAGTTTATTGATTGCGGGCGGGGGCACTGAAGCTTTCTTT
NA	TRBD2	TRBV28	TRBJ2-2	CASLKGLAPGELFF	TGTGCCAGCCTAAAGGGACTAGCCCCCGGGGAGCTGTTTTTT
NA	TRBD2	TRBV5-5	TRBJ2-7	CASSLRVGGDEQYF	TGTGCCAGCAGCTTGCGAGTTGGGGGGGACGAGCAGTACTTC
NA	NA	TRBV7-2	TRBJ2-7	CASSLAGGVDEQYF	TGTGCCAGCAGCTTAGCGGGAGGAGTCGACGAGCAGTACTTC
NA	NA	TRBV5-4	TRBJ1-2	CASSPGLGGYTF	TGTGCCAGCAGCCCAGGGCTGGGGGGCTACACCTTC
NA	NA	TRBV6-5	TRBJ2-5	CASSLGYGGETQYF	TGTGCCAGCAGCCTGGGGTATGGGGGGGAGACCCAGTACTTC
NA	NA	TRBV2	TRBJ1-5	CASSNIRGGAFNQPQHF	TGTGCCAGCAGTAATATACGAGGAGGGGCCTTTAATCAGCCCCAGCATTTT
NA	NA	TRBV3-1/TRBV3-2	TRBJ2-7	CASSQGYPYEQYF	TGTGCCAGCAGCCAAGGGTATCCCTACGAGCAGTACTTC
NA	NA	TRBV3-1/TRBV3-2	TRBJ1-2	CASSQDELNGYTF	TGTGCCAGCAGCCAAGATGAACTTAATGGCTACACCTTC
NA	NA	TRBV14	TRBJ2-1	CASSHMGGTYNEQFF	TGTGCCAGCAGCCATATGGGCGGGACTTACAATGAGCAGTTCTTC
NA	TRBD1	TRBV7-9	TRBJ1-2	CASSRGTGGHTF	TGTGCCAGCAGCCGAGGGACAGGGGGCCACACCTTC
NA	NA	TRBV5-6	TRBJ1-1	CASSLPDSIEAFF	TGTGCCAGCAGCTTGCCTGACAGCATTGAAGCTTTCTTT
NA	NA	TRBV28	TRBJ1-2	CASSPNLMGLSYTF	TGTGCCAGCAGTCCAAACCTGATGGGCCTGTCATACACCTTC
NA	TRBD2	TRBV5-1	TRBJ2-3	CASSFSGGRATDTQYF	TGCGCCAGCAGCTTCTCGGGCGGGAGGGCTACAGATACGCAGTATTTT
NA	TRBD1	TRBV18	TRBJ1-5	CASSPGTGLSNQPQHF	TGTGCCAGCTCACCAGGGACAGGTTTGAGCAATCAGCCCCAGCATTTT
NA	TRBD1	TRBV11-2	TRBJ1-2	CASSLQGAGYYGYTF	TGTGCCAGCAGCCTACAGGGGGCTGGGTACTATGGCTACACCTTC
once	TRBD2	TRBV6-4	TRBJ2-3	CASSEKAGGGTDTQYF	TGTGCCAGCAGTGAAAAAGCGGGAGGAGGCACAGATACGCAGTATTTT
once	NA	TRBV5-1	TRBJ2-4	CASSSTGTSKNIQYF	TGCGCCAGCAGCTCCACCGGGACCTCCAAAAACATTCAGTACTTC
NA	NA	TRBV10-1	TRBJ1-3	CASSPGHGNTIYF	TGCGCCAGCAGTCCGGGACATGGAAACACCATATATTTT
NA	TRBD1	TRBV7-2	TRBJ1-2	CASSPGQGVWYGYTF	TGTGCCAGCAGCCCAGGACAGGGGGTGTGGTATGGCTACACCTTC
NA	NA	TRBV27	TRBJ1-1	CASRAWTGNTEAFF	TGTGCCAGCAGGGCTTGGACGGGGAACACTGAAGCTTTCTTT
NA	TRBD2	TRBV27	TRBJ2-2	CASSFLAGGHMGGELFF	TGTGCCAGCAGTTTCCTAGCGGGAGGGCACATGGGCGGGGAGCTGTTTTTT
NA	TRBD2	TRBV28	TRBJ2-7	CASGLAGTQGSYEQYF	TGTGCCAGCGGACTAGCGGGAACGCAGGGGTCCTACGAGCAGTACTTC
NA	TRBD2	TRBV5-1	TRBJ2-2	CASSRRGSASTGELFF	TGCGCCAGCAGCCGGCGGGGGTCAGCCTCGACCGGGGAGCTGTTTTTT
NA	NA	TRBV28	TRBJ1-1	CASSLRGSGEAFF	TGTGCCAGCAGTTTAAGGGGTTCGGGGGAAGCATTCTTT
NA	TRBD2	TRBV4-3	TRBJ2-7	CASSPTVASGIRYEQYF	TGCGCCAGCAGCCCTACAGTTGCTAGCGGGATTCGGTACGAGCAGTACTTC
once	NA	TRBV12-3/TRBV12-4	TRBJ2-1	CASSFLTPPEQFF	TGTGCCAGCAGTTTTCTGACTCCCCCTGAGCAGTTCTTC
NA	TRBD1	TRBV18	TRBJ1-1	CASSPLDRAGAEAFF	TGTGCCAGCTCACCTCTAGACAGGGCGGGGGCTGAAGCTTTCTTT
NA	NA	TRBV6-5	TRBJ2-7	CASRVASYEQYF	TGTGCCAGCAGGGTAGCGAGCTACGAGCAGTACTTC
NA	NA	TRBV30	TRBJ1-6	CAWSVQGEAGVSPLHF	TGTGCCTGGAGTGTACAGGGTGAGGCAGGGGTTTCACCCCTCCACTTT
NA	TRBD2	TRBV6-5	TRBJ2-1	CASSPGLAGGAEQFF	TGTGCCAGCAGTCCGGGACTAGCGGGAGGCGCTGAGCAGTTCTTC
NA	TRBD1	TRBV7-2	TRBJ1-4	CASSPTGTGNEKLFF	TGTGCCAGCAGCCCCACCGGGACAGGGAATGAAAAACTGTTTTTT
NA	TRBD1	TRBV25-1	TRBJ1-6	CASGRQGLGQNNSPLHF	TGTGCCAGCGGACGACAGGGCTTGGGGCAAAATAATTCACCCCTCCACTTT
NA	TRBD1	TRBV7-8	TRBJ1-2	CASSLTTTGDYGYTF	TGTGCCAGCAGCTTAACCACGACAGGGGACTATGGCTACACCTTC
NA	NA	TRBV6-5	TRBJ1-1	CASSSQGWGTEAFF	TGTGCCAGCAGCTCACAGGGATGGGGCACTGAAGCTTTCTTT
NA	TRBD1	TRBV9	TRBJ1-4	CASSVGQGVGQKLFF	TGTGCCAGCAGCGTAGGTCAGGGGGTCGGTCAAAAACTGTTTTTT
NA	NA	TRBV18	TRBJ2-6	CASSYVSGANVLTF	TGTGCCAGCTCATACGTCTCTGGGGCCAACGTCCTGACTTTC
NA	NA	TRBV10-2	TRBJ1-1	CASSRTGTVNTEAFF	TGCGCCAGTAGTCGAACCGGGACGGTGAACACTGAAGCTTTCTTT
NA	NA	TRBV10-1	TRBJ2-2	CASSGCRVRTGELFF	TGCGCCAGCAGTGGATGCAGGGTGAGGACCGGGGAGCTGTTTTTT
NA	NA	TRBV6-5	TRBJ2-7	CASSWGGASGQYF	TGTGCCAGCAGTTGGGGTGGAGCCTCGGGGCAGTACTTC
NA	NA	TRBV6-1	TRBJ2-3	CASSEPGRADTQYF	TGTGCCAGCAGTGAACCCGGCAGGGCAGATACGCAGTATTTT
NA	NA	TRBV6-5	TRBJ1-3	CASSPQGNTIYF	TGTGCCAGCAGCCCGCAAGGAAACACCATATATTTT